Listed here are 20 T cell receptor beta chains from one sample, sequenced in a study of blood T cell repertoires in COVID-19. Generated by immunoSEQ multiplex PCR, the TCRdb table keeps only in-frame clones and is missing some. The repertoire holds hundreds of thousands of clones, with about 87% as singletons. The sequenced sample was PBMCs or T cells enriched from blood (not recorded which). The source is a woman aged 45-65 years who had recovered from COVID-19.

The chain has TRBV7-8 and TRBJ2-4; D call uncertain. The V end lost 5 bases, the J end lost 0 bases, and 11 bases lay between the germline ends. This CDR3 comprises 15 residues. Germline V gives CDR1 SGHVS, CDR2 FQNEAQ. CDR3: CASSTGAGAKNIQYF. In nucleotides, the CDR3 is TGTGCCAGCAGCACCGGTGCAGGAGCCAAAAACATTCAGTACTTC.

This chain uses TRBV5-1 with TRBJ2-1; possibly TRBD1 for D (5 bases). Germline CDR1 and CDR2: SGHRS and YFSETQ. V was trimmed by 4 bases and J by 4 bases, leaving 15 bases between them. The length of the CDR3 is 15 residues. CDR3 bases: TGCGCCAGCAGCGGCGGCCAGGGCAATTACAATGAGCAGTTCTTC. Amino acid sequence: CASSGGQGNYNEQFF.

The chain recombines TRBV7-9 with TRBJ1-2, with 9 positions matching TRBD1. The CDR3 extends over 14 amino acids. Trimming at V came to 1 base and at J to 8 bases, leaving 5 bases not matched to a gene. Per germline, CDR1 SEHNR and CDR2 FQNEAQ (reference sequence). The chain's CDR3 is CASSLGTGGGGYTF. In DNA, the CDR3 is TGTGCCAGCAGCTTAGGCACAGGGGGCGGAGGCTACACCTTC.

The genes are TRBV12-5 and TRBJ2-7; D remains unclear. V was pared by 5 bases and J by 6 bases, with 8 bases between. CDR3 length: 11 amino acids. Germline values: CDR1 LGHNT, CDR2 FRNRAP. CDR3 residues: CASGELREQYF. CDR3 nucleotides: TGTGCTAGTGGTGAACTACGCGAGCAGTACTTC. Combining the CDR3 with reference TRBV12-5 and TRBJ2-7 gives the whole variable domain DARVTQTPRHKVTEMGQEVTMRCQPILGHNTVFWYRQTMMQGLELLAYFRNRAPLDDSGMPKDRFSAEMPDATLATLKIQPSEPRDSAVYFCASGELREQYFGPGTRLTVT.

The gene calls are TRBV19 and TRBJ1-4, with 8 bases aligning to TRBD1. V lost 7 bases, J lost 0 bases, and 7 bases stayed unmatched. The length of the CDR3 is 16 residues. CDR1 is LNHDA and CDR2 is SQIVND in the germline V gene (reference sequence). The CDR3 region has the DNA TGTGCCAGTAACACAGGGGGAGTTGCAACTAATGAAAAACTGTTTTTT. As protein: CASNTGGVATNEKLFF.

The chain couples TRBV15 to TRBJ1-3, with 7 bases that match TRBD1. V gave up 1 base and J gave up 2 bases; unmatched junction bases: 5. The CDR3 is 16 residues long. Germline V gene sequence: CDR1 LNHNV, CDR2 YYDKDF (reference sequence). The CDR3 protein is CATSRGQGNTGNTIYF. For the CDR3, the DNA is TGTGCCACCAGCAGAGGACAGGGCAACACTGGAAACACCATATATTTT.

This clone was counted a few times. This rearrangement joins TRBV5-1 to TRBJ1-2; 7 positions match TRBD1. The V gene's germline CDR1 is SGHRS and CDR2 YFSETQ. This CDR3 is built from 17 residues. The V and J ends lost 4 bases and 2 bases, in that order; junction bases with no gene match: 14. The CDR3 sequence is CASSLVPGQQVNYGYTF. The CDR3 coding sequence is TGCGCCAGCAGCCTAGTCCCGGGACAGCAAGTAAACTATGGCTACACCTTC. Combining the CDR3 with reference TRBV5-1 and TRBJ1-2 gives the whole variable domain KAGVTQTPRYLIKTRGQQVTLSCSPISGHRSVSWYQQTPGQGLQFLFEYFSETQRNKGNFPGRFSGRQFSNSRSEMNVSTLELGDSALYLCASSLVPGQQVNYGYTFGSGTRLTVV.

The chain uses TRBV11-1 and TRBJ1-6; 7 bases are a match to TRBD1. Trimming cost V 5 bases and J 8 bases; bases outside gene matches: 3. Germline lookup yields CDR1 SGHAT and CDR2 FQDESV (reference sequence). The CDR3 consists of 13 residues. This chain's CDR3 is CASSGQDDSPLHF. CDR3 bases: TGTGCCAGCAGCGGACAGGATGATTCACCCCTCCACTTT.

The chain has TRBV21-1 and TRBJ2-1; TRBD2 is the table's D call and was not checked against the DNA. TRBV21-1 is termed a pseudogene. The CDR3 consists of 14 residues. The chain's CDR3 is CASSKAFSGNEQFF. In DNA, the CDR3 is TGTGCCAGCAGCAAAGCGTTTAGCGGTAATGAGCAGTTCTTC.

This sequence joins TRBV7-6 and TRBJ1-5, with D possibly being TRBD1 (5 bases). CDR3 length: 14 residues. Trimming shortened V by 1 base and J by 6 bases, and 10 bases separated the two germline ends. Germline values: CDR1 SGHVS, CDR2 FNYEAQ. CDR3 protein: CASSLVGGSQPQHF. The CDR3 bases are TGTGCCAGCAGCTTAGTGGGGGGTTCTCAGCCCCAGCATTTT.

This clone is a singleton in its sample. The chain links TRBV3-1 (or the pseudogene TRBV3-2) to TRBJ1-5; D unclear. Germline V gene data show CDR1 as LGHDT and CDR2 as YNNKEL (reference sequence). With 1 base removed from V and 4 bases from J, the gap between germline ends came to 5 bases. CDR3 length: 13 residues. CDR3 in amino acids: CASSQAQNQPQHF. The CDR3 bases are TGTGCCAGCAGCCAAGCCCAGAATCAGCCCCAGCATTTT.

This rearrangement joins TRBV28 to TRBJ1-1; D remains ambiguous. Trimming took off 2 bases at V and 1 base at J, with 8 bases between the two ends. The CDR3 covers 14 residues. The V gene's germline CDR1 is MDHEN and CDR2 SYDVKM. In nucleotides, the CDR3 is TGTGCCAGCAGTTTAAGGAGGAGGAACACTGAAGCTTTCTTT. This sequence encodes CASSLRRRNTEAFF.

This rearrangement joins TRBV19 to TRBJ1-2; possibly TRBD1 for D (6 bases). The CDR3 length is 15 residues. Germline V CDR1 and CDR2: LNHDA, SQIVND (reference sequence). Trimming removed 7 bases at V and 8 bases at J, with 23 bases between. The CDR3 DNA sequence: TGTGCCAGTACCCCGGCCCTAACAGGGTCGGGAGGCTACACCTTC. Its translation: CASTPALTGSGGYTF.

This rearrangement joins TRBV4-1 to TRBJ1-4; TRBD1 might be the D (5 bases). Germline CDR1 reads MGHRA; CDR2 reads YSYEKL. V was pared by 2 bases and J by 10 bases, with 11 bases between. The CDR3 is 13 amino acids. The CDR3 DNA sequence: TGCGCCAGCAGCCAATTCCAGGGAGGAAAACTGTTTTTT. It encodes CASSQFQGGKLFF.

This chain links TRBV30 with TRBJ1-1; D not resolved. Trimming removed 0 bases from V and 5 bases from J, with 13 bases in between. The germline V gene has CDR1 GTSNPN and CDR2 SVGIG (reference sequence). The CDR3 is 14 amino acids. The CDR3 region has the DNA TGTGCCTGGAGTGTACTAATTCCAGCGACTGAAGCTTTCTTT. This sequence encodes CAWSVLIPATEAFF.

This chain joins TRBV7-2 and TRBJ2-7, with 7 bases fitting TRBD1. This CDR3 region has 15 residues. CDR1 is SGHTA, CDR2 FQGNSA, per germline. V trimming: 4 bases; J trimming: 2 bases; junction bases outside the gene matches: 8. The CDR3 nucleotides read TGTGCCAGCAGCTCTCCGGGACAGTTAACCTACGAGCAGTACTTC. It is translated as CASSSPGQLTYEQYF.

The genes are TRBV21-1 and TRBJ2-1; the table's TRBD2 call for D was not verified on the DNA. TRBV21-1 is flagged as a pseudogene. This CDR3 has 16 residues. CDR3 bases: TGTGCCAGCACCAAAAGAATTAGCGGGAGCTTCAATGAGCAGTTCTTC. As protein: CASTKRISGSFNEQFF.

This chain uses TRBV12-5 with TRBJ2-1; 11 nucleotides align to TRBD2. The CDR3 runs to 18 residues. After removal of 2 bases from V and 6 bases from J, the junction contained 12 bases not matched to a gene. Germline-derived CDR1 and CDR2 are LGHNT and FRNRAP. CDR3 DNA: TGTGCTAGTGGTTTGCCTACCGGACTAGCGGGTAGAAGCAATGAGCAGTTCTTC. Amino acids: CASGLPTGLAGRSNEQFF.

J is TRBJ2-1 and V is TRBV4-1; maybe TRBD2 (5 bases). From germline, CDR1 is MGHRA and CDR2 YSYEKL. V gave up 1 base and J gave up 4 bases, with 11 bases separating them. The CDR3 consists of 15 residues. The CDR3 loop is CASSQASGPYNEQFF. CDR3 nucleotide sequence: TGCGCCAGCAGCCAAGCAAGCGGACCTTACAATGAGCAGTTCTTC.

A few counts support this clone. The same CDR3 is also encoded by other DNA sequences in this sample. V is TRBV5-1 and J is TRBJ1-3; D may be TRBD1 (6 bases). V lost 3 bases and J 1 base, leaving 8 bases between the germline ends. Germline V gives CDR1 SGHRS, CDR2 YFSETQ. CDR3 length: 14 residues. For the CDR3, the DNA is TGCGCCAGCAGCTCCCAGGGGTCTGGAAACACCATATATTTT. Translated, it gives CASSSQGSGNTIYF. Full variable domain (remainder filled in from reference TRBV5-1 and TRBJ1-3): KAGVTQTPRYLIKTRGQQVTLSCSPISGHRSVSWYQQTPGQGLQFLFEYFSETQRNKGNFPGRFSGRQFSNSRSEMNVSTLELGDSALYLCASSSQGSGNTIYFGEGSWLTVV.